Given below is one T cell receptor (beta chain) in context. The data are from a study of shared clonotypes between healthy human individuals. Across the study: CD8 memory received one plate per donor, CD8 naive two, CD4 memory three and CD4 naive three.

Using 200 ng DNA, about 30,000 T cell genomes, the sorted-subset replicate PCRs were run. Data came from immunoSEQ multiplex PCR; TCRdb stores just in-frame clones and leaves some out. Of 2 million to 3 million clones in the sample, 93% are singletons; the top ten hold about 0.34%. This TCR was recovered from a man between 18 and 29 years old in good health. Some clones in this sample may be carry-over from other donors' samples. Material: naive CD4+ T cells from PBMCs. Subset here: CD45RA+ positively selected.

The CDR3 loop is CASRPGGTGTQYF. CDR3 bases: TGTGCCAGCAGGCCAGGGGGGACGGGGACCCAGTACTTC. The rearrangement links TRBV6-5 to TRBJ2-5; maybe TRBD1 (7 bases). The germline V gene has CDR1 MNHEY and CDR2 SVGAGI. Trimming removed 6 bases at V and 7 bases at J, with 15 bases between. This CDR3 contains 13 residues.